The 4 T cell receptor beta chains given below trace back to one sample, sequenced in a study of OX40 agonist ivuxolimab in advanced cancers. Profiling relied on immunoSEQ multiplex PCR, and the TCRdb table lists in-frame clones only, not all of them. The sample includes some 17,000 clones, about 83% of them seen just once. Here the sequenced sample was CD4+ or CD8+ T cells sorted from blood, taken in a trial of the OX40 agonist ivuxolimab. The source of these receptors is an adult with an advanced solid tumor such as melanoma, head and neck, liver or kidney cancer.

The chain is built from TRBV15 and TRBJ2-2; 8 bases are a match to TRBD2. This CDR3 comprises 20 residues. Trimming cost V 3 bases and J 0 bases; bases outside gene matches: 15. Germline CDR1 is LNHNV and CDR2 is YYDKDF (reference sequence). The CDR3 nucleotides are TGTGCCACCAGCAGGCCCCCCTGGCTAGCGGGTGGCGCGAACACCGGGGAGCTGTTTTTT. It yields the protein CATSRPPWLAGGANTGELFF.

The chain recombines TRBV15 with TRBJ2-7; no clear D gene. This CDR3 has 15 amino acids. The germline CDR1 and CDR2 sequences are LNHNV and YYDKDF (reference sequence). Trimming left V 0 bases short and J 4 bases short, with 13 bases between. The CDR3, as DNA: TGTGCCACCAGCAGAGACCGCATTCAGAGATACGAGCAGTACTTC. Translation: CATSRDRIQRYEQYF.

The chain links TRBV7-2 to TRBJ2-3, with 12 bases that match TRBD2. Germline trimming cut 3 bases from V and 6 bases from J; bases unmatched to any gene: 4. The CDR3 covers 15 residues. The germline V gene encodes CDR1 SGHTA and CDR2 FQGNSA. In DNA, the CDR3 is TGTGCCAGCAGCTTCCTAGCGGGAGGGCCCGATACGCAGTATTTT. Translation gives CASSFLAGGPDTQYF.

The chain combines TRBV12-5 with TRBJ2-7; D may match TRBD1 or TRBD2 (5 bases each). This CDR3 has 12 amino acids. Germline CDR1 is LGHNT and CDR2 is FRNRAP. Trimming removed 6 bases at V and 3 bases at J, with 9 bases between. CDR3 residues: CASGGVLYEQYF. CDR3 nucleotides: TGTGCTAGTGGGGGGGTTCTCTACGAGCAGTACTTC.